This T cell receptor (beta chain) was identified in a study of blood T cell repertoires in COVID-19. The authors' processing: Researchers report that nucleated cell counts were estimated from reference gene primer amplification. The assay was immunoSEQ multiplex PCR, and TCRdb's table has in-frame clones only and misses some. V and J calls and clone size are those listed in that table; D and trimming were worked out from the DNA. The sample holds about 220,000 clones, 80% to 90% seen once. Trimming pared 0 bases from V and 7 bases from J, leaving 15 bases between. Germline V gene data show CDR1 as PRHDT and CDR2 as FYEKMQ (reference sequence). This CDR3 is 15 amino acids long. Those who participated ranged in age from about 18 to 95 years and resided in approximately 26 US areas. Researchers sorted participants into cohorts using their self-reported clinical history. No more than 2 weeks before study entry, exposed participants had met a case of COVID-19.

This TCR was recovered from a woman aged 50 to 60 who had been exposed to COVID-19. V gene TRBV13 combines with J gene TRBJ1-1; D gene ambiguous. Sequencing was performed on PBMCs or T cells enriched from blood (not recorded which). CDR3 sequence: CASSLGLGEQHEAFF. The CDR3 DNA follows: TGTGCCAGCAGCTTAGGCCTCGGGGAGCAGCATGAAGCTTTCTTT.